Following are 21 T cell receptor beta chains from one sample sequenced in a study of identical twins. Using its own MiXCR run on the 5' RACE reads, TCRdb lists one record per CDR3 protein. The top ten clones hold about 1.5% of a sample with about 890,000 distinct CDR3 sequences, approximately 13% of them seen once. These data were also filed under a second study, of yellow fever vaccine responses in identical twins.

The source material was PBMCs. Receptors originate from a woman aged 18 to 35 in good health.

The CDR3 is CASRSWAGGSSYNEQFF. CDR3 sequence (DNA): TGTGCCAGCAGGTCCTGGGCGGGGGGCTCATCCTACAATGAGCAGTTCTTC. The chain links TRBV12-3 or TRBV12-4 to TRBJ2-1; 8 bases are a match to TRBD2. V shed 6 bases, J shed 1 base, and the junction held 11 bases outside the gene matches. The CDR3 is made up of 17 amino acids.

This clonotype occurred a few times. J is TRBJ2-1 and V is TRBV28; perhaps D is TRBD1 or TRBD2 (5 bases each). CDR1 is MDHEN and CDR2 is SYDVKM in the germline V gene. This CDR3 spans 19 amino acids. The V end lost 7 bases, the J end lost 7 bases, and 32 bases lay between the germline ends. The CDR3 spells CASNIVGAPQGFTENEQFF. The CDR3 coding sequence is TGTGCCAGCAATATAGTCGGGGCCCCCCAGGGTTTCACAGAAAATGAGCAGTTCTTC.

This clonotype has only a few counts. This sequence joins TRBV3-1 and TRBJ2-1; 14 bases are shared with TRBD2. The junction had 9 bases not matched to a gene; V was cut back by 0 bases and J by 8 bases. The V gene's germline CDR1 is LGHDT and CDR2 YNNKEL (reference sequence). The length of the CDR3 is 18 residues. CDR3 coding DNA: TGTGCCAGCAGCCAAGATTGGGGGAGGACTAGCGGGGGGTATGAGCAGTTCTTC. Amino acid sequence: CASSQDWGRTSGGYEQFF.

This chain connects TRBV6-1 to TRBJ2-1; 8 positions match TRBD2. CDR3 length: 17 amino acids. Unmatched junction bases numbered 12, after V lost 5 bases and J lost 3 bases. Germline V CDR1 and CDR2: MNHNS, SASEGT. CDR3 sequence (DNA): TGTGCCAGCAGTAAGGGAGCGGGAGAGGGCCTCTACAATGAGCAGTTCTTC. It specifies CASSKGAGEGLYNEQFF.

The table lists this clonotype with a few counts. This chain joins TRBV4-2 and TRBJ2-7; TRBD1 matches 11 bases. Germline trimming cut 3 bases from V and 2 bases from J; bases unmatched to any gene: 6. The CDR3 covers 16 residues. Germline CDR1 reads LGHNA; CDR2 reads YNFKEQ. The DNA of the CDR3 is TGTGCCAGCAGCCAGCCGGGACAGGGGGTTACCTACGAGCAGTACTTC. Protein product: CASSQPGQGVTYEQYF.

This clonotype has a count of ten or more. V usage is TRBV12-3 or TRBV12-4 and J usage is TRBJ2-3; 10 nucleotides agree with TRBD2. The length of the CDR3 is 15 residues. J lost 1 base, V lost 6 bases, and 4 bases had no gene match. Here the CDR3 DNA reads TGTGCCAGCAGCCGTCTAGCGGGAGGCACAGATACGCAGTATTTT. This sequence encodes CASSRLAGGTDTQYF.

This clonotype appeared a few times. The V and J genes are TRBV6-2 or TRBV6-3 and TRBJ2-1; TRBD2 agrees at 9 bases. The germline V gene encodes CDR1 MNHEY and CDR2 SVGEGT. The CDR3 contains 17 residues. J lost 1 base, V lost 5 bases, and 9 bases had no gene match. CDR3: CASSVRREGRSYNEQFF. CDR3 DNA: TGTGCCAGCAGTGTGAGGCGGGAGGGCCGGTCCTACAATGAGCAGTTCTTC.

V and J are TRBV2 and TRBJ1-5, with D perhaps matching TRBD1 (6 bases). The CDR3 runs 15 residues. Germline V gene sequence: CDR1 SNHLY, CDR2 FYNNEI. The V gene lost 3 bases and the J gene lost 2 bases, with 11 bases spanning the gap. CDR3 region: CASSDAAGGNQPQHF. For the CDR3, the DNA is TGTGCCAGCAGTGACGCGGCAGGGGGCAATCAGCCCCAGCATTTT.

In its sample, this clonotype was seen many times. CDR3 in amino acids: CASSLRAVMGGRDTQYF. Here the CDR3 DNA reads TGTGCCAGCAGCTTAAGGGCAGTAATGGGTGGGCGAGATACGCAGTATTTT. The chain joins TRBV7-8 to TRBJ2-3; D unclear. The CDR3 is 17 amino acids. V was trimmed by 2 bases and J by 5 bases, leaving 20 bases between them. Germline assignment: CDR1 SGHVS and CDR2 FQNEAQ.

The table lists this clonotype with a few counts. The CDR3 loop is CASSLGPSGTGELFF. The CDR3 bases are TGTGCCAGCAGCTTAGGCCCCTCAGGGACCGGGGAGCTGTTTTTT. The chain employs TRBV7-9 and TRBJ2-2; maybe TRBD1 (5 bases). The CDR3 has 15 amino acids. Germline CDR1 SEHNR, CDR2 FQNEAQ (reference sequence). The V end lost 1 base, the J end lost 5 bases, and 11 bases lay between the germline ends.

V usage is TRBV15 and J usage is TRBJ2-1; 7 positions match TRBD1. CDR1 and CDR2 (germline): LNHNV, YYDKDF (reference sequence). V shed 4 bases, J shed 0 bases, and the junction held 12 bases outside the gene matches. This CDR3 spans 18 amino acids. The CDR3 here is CATSKNNWQGVSYNEQFF. The CDR3 coding sequence is TGTGCCACCAGCAAAAATAACTGGCAGGGGGTCTCCTACAATGAGCAGTTCTTC.

This clonotype has only a few counts. This sequence joins TRBV20-1 and TRBJ2-3; D is possibly TRBD1 (6 bases). This CDR3 contains 13 residues. Germline CDR1 reads DFQATT; CDR2 reads SNEGSKA (reference sequence). V was shortened by 8 bases and J by 2 bases, with 14 bases between the two germline ends. Here the CDR3 reads CSQHRDNTDTQYF. The CDR3 DNA reads as TGCAGTCAGCACAGGGACAACACAGATACGCAGTATTTT.

This clonotype was observed at least ten times. The genes are TRBV5-1 and TRBJ1-2; D remains ambiguous. Trimming took 1 base from V and 1 from J, leaving 14 bases between them. This CDR3 has 16 residues. Per germline, CDR1 SGHRS and CDR2 YFSETQ. CDR3 DNA sequence: TGCGCCAGCAGCTTGTACGCCCCGGGAGTTAACTATGGCTACACCTTC. This encodes CASSLYAPGVNYGYTF.

The chain couples TRBV10-3 to TRBJ2-6; TRBD2 matches at 10 bases. The germline V gene encodes CDR1 ENHRY and CDR2 SYGVKD. After removal of 2 bases from V and 4 bases from J, the junction contained 11 bases not matched to a gene. This CDR3 spans 19 amino acids. CDR3 bases: TGTGCCATCAGTGAGAGGATGGTAGCGGGAGGTTCAGGGGCCAACGTCCTGACTTTC. Translation gives CAISERMVAGGSGANVLTF.

CDR3 sequence reads: CASSLRRRGNDEQYF. In DNA form, the CDR3 reads TGTGCCAGCAGTTTAAGACGACGGGGGAACGACGAGCAGTACTTC. This sequence joins TRBV27 and TRBJ2-7, with D maybe TRBD2 (6 bases). CDR1 MNHEY and CDR2 SMNVEV come from the germline V gene (reference sequence). CDR3 size: 15 residues. Trimming removed 2 bases from V and 5 bases from J, with 16 bases in between.

A few counts support this clonotype. This chain links TRBV6-1 with TRBJ2-7, with 12 bases lining up with TRBD1. This CDR3 spans 15 amino acids. Germline V gives CDR1 MNHNS, CDR2 SASEGT. This CDR3 reads CASREGTGGAGEQYV. Here the CDR3 DNA reads TGTGCCAGCAGGGAAGGGACAGGGGGCGCGGGAGAGCAGTACGTC.

The chain joins TRBV20-1 to TRBJ2-3, with no clear D. The CDR3 spans 12 residues. Trimming shortened V by 5 bases and J by 6 bases, and 12 bases separated the two germline ends. Germline CDR1 and CDR2: DFQATT and SNEGSKA (reference sequence). This CDR3 is CSALALADTQYF. The CDR3 DNA reads as TGCAGTGCTCTTGCTTTGGCGGATACGCAGTATTTT.

CDR3 loop: CASSKGGRLRREQYV. The CDR3 DNA follows: TGTGCCAGCAGCAAAGGAGGACGGCTACGGCGCGAGCAGTACGTC. V is TRBV21-1 and J is TRBJ2-7. TRBV21-1 is shown as a pseudogene. The CDR3 covers 15 residues.

This clonotype has just a few counts. CDR3 DNA: TGTGCCACCAGCAGAGATCTGGTCAAAACAACCCGAAATTCACCCCTCCACTTT. The encoded protein is CATSRDLVKTTRNSPLHF. The V and J genes are TRBV15 and TRBJ1-6; D unresolved. This CDR3 is built from 18 residues. Germline V gives CDR1 LNHNV, CDR2 YYDKDF (reference sequence). V was shortened by 0 bases and J by 7 bases, with 19 bases between the two germline ends.

This clonotype came up many times. The chain is built from TRBV12-3 or TRBV12-4 and TRBJ1-2; no firm D call. V was clipped by 3 bases and J by 2 bases, with 10 bases between them. The CDR3 loop spans 14 amino acids. The CDR3 DNA reads as TGTGCCAGCAGTTTTACGGCGGGGAACTATGGCTACACCTTC. Protein product: CASSFTAGNYGYTF.

Only a few counts were recorded for this clonotype. The J gene is TRBJ1-1, the V gene TRBV25-1, with D possibly being TRBD1 (5 bases). Germline CDR1 is MGHDK and CDR2 is SYGVNS. This CDR3 comprises 15 residues. V lost 1 base and J 7 bases, leaving 16 bases between the germline ends. CDR3 in DNA: TGTGCCAGCAGTGAATTAGGGGCGGGAGGTGTTGAAGCTTTCTTT. This translates into CASSELGAGGVEAFF.